A selection of T cell receptor beta chains follows, all from one sample in a study of T cell changes during pregnancy in multiple sclerosis. Sequenced by immunoSEQ multiplex PCR; TCRdb stores in-frame clones only, minus some. The sample lists approximately 52,000 clones; 88% were seen once. The source material was CD4+ T cells from peripheral blood mononuclear cells, sampled in the second trimester of pregnancy. These receptors came from a female donor with multiple sclerosis, enrolled in a pregnancy study. CDR3s include the opening cysteine and the closing phenylalanine or tryptophan. D genes are given only for firm matches.

TRBJ2-5	TRBV10-2	TRBD2	TGCGCCAGCAGTGAGGGCGGGAGAGGGGAGACCCAGTACTTC	CASSEGGRGETQYF
TRBJ2-2	TRBV9	.	TGTGCCAGCAGCCATCCCCGGGGGACCGGGGAGCTGTTTTTT	CASSHPRGTGELFF
TRBJ2-1	TRBV5-1	TRBD2	TGCGCCACCTCGGGACTAGCGGACAGAAGTGAGCAGTTCTTC	CATSGLADRSEQFF
TRBJ2-4	TRBV6-1	.	TGTGCCAGCACTCCAGCCAAAAACATTCAGTACTTC	CASTPAKNIQYF
TRBJ2-3	TRBV5-4	TRBD2	TGTGCCAGCAGCCAAGGAGGACTAGCGGGAGGCCCAGATACGCAGTATTTT	CASSQGGLAGGPDTQYF
TRBJ1-6	TRBV10-3	.	TGTGCCATCAGTGAGTCGATTTCGGGGGAATCACCCCTCCACTTT	CAISESISGESPLHF
TRBJ1-2	TRBV18	TRBD1	TGTGCCAGCGCAGGGGACAGCTATGGCTACACCTTC	CASAGDSYGYTF
TRBJ2-1	TRBV10-3	TRBD2	TGTGCCATCGGGAATAGGCTAGCGGGAGACAATGAGCAGTTCTTC	CAIGNRLAGDNEQFF
TRBJ2-5	TRBV18	.	TGTGCCAGCTCACCGAGGGACCAAGAGACCCAGTACTTC	CASSPRDQETQYF
TRBJ2-7	TRBV5-4	TRBD1	TGTGCCAGCAGCTTGGCCGGGACAGGGTCCTACGAGCAGTACTTC	CASSLAGTGSYEQYF
TRBJ1-4	TRBV25-1	.	TGTGCCAGCAGTGACAGGGGTACAGCTAATGAAAAACTGTTTTTT	CASSDRGTANEKLFF
TRBJ2-2	TRBV30	TRBD1	TGTGCCTGGAGGCGGGGGACAGGGGTGTCTTTCGGGGAGCTGTTTTTT	CAWRRGTGVSFGELFF
TRBJ1-3	TRBV13	.	TGTGCCAGCAGCGAAATCCAGGGAGGAAACACCATATATTTT	CASSEIQGGNTIYF
TRBJ2-7	TRBV5-4	TRBD2	TGTGCCAGCAGCGGGACAACGACTAGCGGTTCCTACGAGCAGTACTTC	CASSGTTTSGSYEQYF
TRBJ2-1	TRBV19	TRBD1	TGTGCCAGCAATAAAGGTGGGAGCGGAAGGGGGCATGAGCAGTTCTTC	CASNKGGSGRGHEQFF
TRBJ2-7	TRBV29-1	.	TGCAGACCTCAAGGGACTGGTAAGTCCTACGAGCAGTACTTC	CRPQGTGKSYEQYF
TRBJ1-6	TRBV29-1	.	TGCAGCGTTGAAGAGGAGGGGTCACCCCTCCACTTT	CSVEEEGSPLHF
TRBJ1-2	TRBV29-1	TRBD1	TGCAGCGGCGGGACAGATCTTGGCTACACCTTC	CSGGTDLGYTF
TRBJ2-5	TRBV6-1	.	TGTGCCAGCAGAACTAACAGGGCCCAAGAGACCCAGTACTTC	CASRTNRAQETQYF
TRBJ2-4	TRBV28	.	TGTGCCAGCAGTTTTAGGGGAAGCCACAAAAACATTCAGTACTTC	CASSFRGSHKNIQYF